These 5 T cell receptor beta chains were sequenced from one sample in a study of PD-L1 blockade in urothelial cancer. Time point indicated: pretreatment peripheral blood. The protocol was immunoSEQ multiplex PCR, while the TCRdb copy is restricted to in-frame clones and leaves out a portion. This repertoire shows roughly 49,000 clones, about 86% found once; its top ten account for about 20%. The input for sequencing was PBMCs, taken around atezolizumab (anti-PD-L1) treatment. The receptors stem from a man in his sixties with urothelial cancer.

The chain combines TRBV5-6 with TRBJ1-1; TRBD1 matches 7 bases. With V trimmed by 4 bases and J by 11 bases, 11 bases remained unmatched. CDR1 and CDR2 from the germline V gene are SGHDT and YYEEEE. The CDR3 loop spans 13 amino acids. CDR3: CASSRTTGVSAFF. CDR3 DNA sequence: TGTGCCAGCAGCCGTACCACAGGGGTTTCGGCTTTCTTT.

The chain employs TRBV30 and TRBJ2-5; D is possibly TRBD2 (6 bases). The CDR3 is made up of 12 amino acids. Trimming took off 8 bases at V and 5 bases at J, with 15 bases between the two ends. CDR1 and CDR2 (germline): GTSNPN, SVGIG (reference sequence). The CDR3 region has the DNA TGTGCCCTGTCGGAACGGGAGGAGACCCAGTACTTC. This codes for CALSEREETQYF.

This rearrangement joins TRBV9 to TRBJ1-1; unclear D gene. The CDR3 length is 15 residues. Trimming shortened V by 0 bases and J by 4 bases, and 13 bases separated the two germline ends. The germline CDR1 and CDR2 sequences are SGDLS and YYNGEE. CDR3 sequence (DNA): TGTGCCAGCAGCGTAGCCGAACCAGGAGGCACTGAAGCTTTCTTT. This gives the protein CASSVAEPGGTEAFF.

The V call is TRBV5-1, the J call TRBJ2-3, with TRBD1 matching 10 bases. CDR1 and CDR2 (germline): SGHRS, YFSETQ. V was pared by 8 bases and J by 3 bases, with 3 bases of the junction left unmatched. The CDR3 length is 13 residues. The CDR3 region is CARRQGATDTQYF. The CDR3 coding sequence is TGCGCCAGACGACAGGGGGCTACAGATACGCAGTATTTT.

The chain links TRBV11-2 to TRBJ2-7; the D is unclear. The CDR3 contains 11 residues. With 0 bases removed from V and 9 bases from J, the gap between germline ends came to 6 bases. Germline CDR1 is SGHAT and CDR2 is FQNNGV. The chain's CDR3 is CASSLDAGQYF. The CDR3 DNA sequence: TGTGCCAGCAGCTTAGATGCCGGGCAGTACTTC.